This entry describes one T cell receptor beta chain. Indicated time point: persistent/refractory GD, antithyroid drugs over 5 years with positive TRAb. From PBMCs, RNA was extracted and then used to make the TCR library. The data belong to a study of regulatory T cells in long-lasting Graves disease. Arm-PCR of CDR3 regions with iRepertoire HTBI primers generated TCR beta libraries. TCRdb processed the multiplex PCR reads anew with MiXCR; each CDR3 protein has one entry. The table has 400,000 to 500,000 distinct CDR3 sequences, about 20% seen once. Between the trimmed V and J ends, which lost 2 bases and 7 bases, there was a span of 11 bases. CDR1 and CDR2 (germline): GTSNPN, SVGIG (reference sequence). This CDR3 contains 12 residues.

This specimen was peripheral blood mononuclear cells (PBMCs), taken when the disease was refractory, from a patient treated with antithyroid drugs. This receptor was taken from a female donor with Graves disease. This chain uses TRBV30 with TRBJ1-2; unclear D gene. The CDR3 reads CAWSRVQAGYTF. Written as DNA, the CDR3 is TGTGCCTGGAGTCGGGTTCAAGCTGGCTACACCTTC.